The 28 T cell receptor beta chains given below trace back to one sample, sequenced in a study of cytomegalovirus exposure and HLA in healthy donors. The PCR made use of 60 Vbeta and 13 Jbeta primers. Data came from immunoSEQ multiplex PCR; TCRdb stores just in-frame clones and leaves some out. The sample includes roughly 150,000 clones, approximately 78% of them seen just once. Sequencing was performed on PBMCs. The receptor set was obtained from a woman aged 35 to 49 in good health and CMV-seropositive.

This clone was counted a single time. Other DNA sequences in the sample encode the same CDR3. V and J are TRBV30 and TRBJ1-4; TRBD1 might be the D (5 bases). Germline V lookup: CDR1 GTSNPN, CDR2 SVGIG (reference sequence). Between the trimmed V and J ends, which lost 1 base and 7 bases, there was a span of 13 bases. This CDR3 has 14 amino acids. The CDR3 sequence: CAWSEAGLAEKLFF. The CDR3 DNA reads TGTGCCTGGAGTGAGGCAGGGCTGGCTGAAAAACTGTTTTTT. Full variable domain (outside the CDR3, taken from reference TRBV30 and TRBJ1-4): SQTIHQWPATLVQPVGSPLSLECTVEGTSNPNLYWYRQAAGRGLQLLFYSVGIGQISSEVPQNLSASRPQDRQFILSSKKLLLSDSGFYLCAWSEAGLAEKLFFGSGTQLSVL.

For this clone: At one end, the junction sequence differs from germline, possibly due to a read error. The J gene is TRBJ1-2, the V gene TRBV7-2, with D maybe TRBD1 (5 bases). There are 11 residues in the CDR3. Germline V gene sequence: CDR1 SGHTA, CDR2 FQGNSA. CDR3 residues: CASSRGGFWSF. The CDR3 DNA sequence: TGTGCCAGCAGCAGGGGAGGGTTTTGGTCCTTC.

The chain carries TRBV29-1 and TRBJ2-3; perhaps TRBD2 as D (6 bases). V shed 5 bases and J shed 0 bases, with 12 bases lying between them. The germline V gene encodes CDR1 SQVTM and CDR2 ANQGSEA. The CDR3 has 14 amino acids. CDR3 amino acids: CSVFSGTSTDTQYF. The CDR3 nucleotides are TGCAGCGTTTTCTCCGGGACTAGCACAGATACGCAGTATTTT.

The rearrangement uses TRBV7-3 and TRBJ2-3, with a tentative D call TRBD1 (6 bases). V was cut by 3 bases and J by 6 bases, with 7 bases left in between. Germline lookup yields CDR1 SGHTA and CDR2 FQGTGA. The length of the CDR3 is 12 residues. CDR3 coding DNA: TGTGCCAGCAGCTTCACAGGGGATACGCAGTATTTT. Translation gives CASSFTGDTQYF.

The V call is TRBV5-1, the J call TRBJ2-1, with 7 bases fitting TRBD2. Unmatched junction bases numbered 11, after V lost 0 bases and J lost 8 bases. The CDR3 sequence is 16 residues long. Germline-derived CDR1 and CDR2 are SGHRS and YFSETQ. In DNA, the CDR3 is TGCGCCAGCAGCTTGGCCCCGTCACTAGCGTCCCATGAGCAGTTCTTC. Its translation: CASSLAPSLASHEQFF.

V gene TRBV9 combines with J gene TRBJ1-2, with D hard to call. CDR3 length: 13 amino acids. CDR1 and CDR2 (germline): SGDLS, YYNGEE. V lost 3 bases and J 2 bases, leaving 8 bases between the germline ends. The CDR3 bases are TGTGCCAGCAGCGCGCAGGCAAACTATGGCTACACCTTC. Its translation is CASSAQANYGYTF. Variable domain in full (rest from reference TRBV9 and TRBJ1-2): DSGVTQTPKHLITATGQRVTLRCSPRSGDLSVYWYQQSLDQGLQFLIQYYNGEERAKGNILERFSAQQFPDLHSELNLSSLELGDSALYFCASSAQANYGYTFGSGTRLTVV.

This sequence joins TRBV19 and TRBJ2-2; TRBD1 is a possible D gene (7 bases). The V end lost 2 bases, the J end lost 4 bases, and 11 bases lay between the germline ends. There are 15 residues in the CDR3. CDR1 is LNHDA, CDR2 SQIVND, per germline (reference sequence). This CDR3 reads CASSIFQGGTGELFF. CDR3 coding DNA: TGTGCCAGTAGTATATTTCAGGGGGGCACCGGGGAGCTGTTTTTT.

The chain is built from TRBV18 and TRBJ2-7; TRBD2 is a possible D gene (5 bases). The CDR3 length is 13 residues. Germline CDR1 reads KGHSH; CDR2 reads LQKENI. Trimming shortened V by 6 bases and J by 6 bases, and 15 bases separated the two germline ends. Here the CDR3 reads CASSPHSGGEQYF. CDR3 bases: TGTGCCAGCTCGCCCCACTCAGGAGGCGAGCAGTACTTC.

Here the CDR3 reads CAWSVFNLGEFF. The DNA for the CDR3 is TGTGCCTGGAGTGTATTCAACTTAGGGGAGTTCTTC. J is TRBJ2-1 and V is TRBV30; tentatively, D is TRBD1 (5 bases). CDR3 length: 12 residues. V lost 0 bases and J lost 14, with 14 bases in between. Germline CDR1 GTSNPN, CDR2 SVGIG (reference sequence).

This sequence joins TRBV18 and TRBJ1-5, with 11 bases aligning to TRBD1. Per the germline V gene, CDR1 is KGHSH and CDR2 is LQKENI. This CDR3 is built from 16 residues. Germline trimming cut 3 bases from V and 7 bases from J; bases unmatched to any gene: 8. Here the CDR3 reads CASSPIGQGAGQPQHF. CDR3 DNA sequence: TGTGCCAGCTCACCTATCGGACAGGGGGCCGGGCAGCCCCAGCATTTT.

The chain uses TRBV5-6 and TRBJ1-1; TRBD1 agrees at 8 bases. The J segment lost 3 bases and the V segment lost 2 bases, leaving 6 bases of the junction unmatched. This CDR3 spans 15 amino acids. Per germline, CDR1 SGHDT and CDR2 YYEEEE. CDR3 DNA: TGTGCCAGCAGCTTACCAGGGGGCTGGGACACTGAAGCTTTCTTT. Its protein product is CASSLPGGWDTEAFF.

This clone was counted a single time. The CDR3 DNA reads as TGTGCCAGCAGTTTGACGGGTGACTACGAGCAGTACTTC. Encoded protein: CASSLTGDYEQYF. The J gene is TRBJ2-7, the V gene TRBV27, with D uncertain. The CDR3 has 13 residues. V was trimmed by 3 bases and J by 3 bases, leaving 9 bases between them. Germline V CDR1 and CDR2: MNHEY, SMNVEV (reference sequence).

The CDR3 sequence: CASSLVGDGTQYF. The DNA of the CDR3 is TGCGCCAGCAGCTTAGTCGGGGATGGGACCCAGTACTTC. The gene calls are TRBV5-1 and TRBJ2-5, with D possibly matching TRBD2 (5 bases). This CDR3 region has 13 residues. Germline lookup yields CDR1 SGHRS and CDR2 YFSETQ. V was trimmed by 2 bases and J by 7 bases, leaving 12 bases between them.

This clone was picked up a small number of times. V and J are TRBV4-1 and TRBJ2-7; D may be TRBD2 (5 bases). CDR3 length: 16 amino acids. V was pared by 0 bases and J by 1 base, with 13 bases between. Germline V gene lookup returns CDR1 MGHRA and CDR2 YSYEKL. Here the CDR3 DNA reads TGCGCCAGCAGCCAAGATCGGGGAGCGGTTTCCTACGAGCAGTACTTC. Amino acid sequence: CASSQDRGAVSYEQYF.

In its sample, this clone was seen a few times. This rearrangement joins TRBV5-6 to TRBJ2-1, with 13 bases identical to TRBD2. CDR1 is SGHDT and CDR2 is YYEEEE in the germline V gene. The V gene end was trimmed by 4 bases and the J gene end by 5 bases; junction bases not matched to a gene: 9. CDR3 length: 17 amino acids. The CDR3 DNA reads as TGTGCCAGCAGCCTTACCGTACTAGCGGGAGGGGACAATGAGCAGTTCTTC. This sequence encodes CASSLTVLAGGDNEQFF.

The chain has TRBV5-1 and TRBJ2-1; 7 bases agree with TRBD2. CDR1 is SGHRS and CDR2 is YFSETQ in the germline V gene. The CDR3 spans 15 residues. The V gene end was trimmed by 4 bases and the J gene end by 0 bases; junction bases not matched to a gene: 4. The CDR3 is CASSPSSGSYNEQFF. CDR3 in DNA: TGCGCCAGCAGCCCCTCTAGCGGCTCCTACAATGAGCAGTTCTTC.

The chain uses TRBV14 and TRBJ2-2; the match to TRBD2 covers 8 bases. Germline V gene lookup returns CDR1 SGHDN and CDR2 FVKESK. The CDR3 is 16 residues long. J gave up 6 bases and V 0 bases, and 6 bases lay outside the gene matches. The CDR3 nucleotides read TGTGCCAGCAGCCAAGATCCGTACGGGAGGGCCGGGGAGCTGTTTTTT. It codes for CASSQDPYGRAGELFF.

The chain links TRBV7-2 to TRBJ2-5, with D perhaps TRBD1 (6 bases). In germline, CDR1 is SGHTA, CDR2 FQGNSA. V lost 5 bases and J lost 3, with 13 bases in between. CDR3 length: 14 amino acids. This chain's CDR3 is CASSQGHTKETQYF. CDR3 coding DNA: TGTGCCAGCAGCCAGGGACACACCAAAGAGACCCAGTACTTC.

This clone was seen only once. J is TRBJ2-7 and V is TRBV5-1, with TRBD1 identical over 12 bases. The germline gives CDR1 SGHRS, CDR2 YFSETQ. V was pared by 0 bases and J by 5 bases, with 6 bases of the junction left unmatched. The CDR3 loop spans 16 amino acids. This CDR3 reads CASSLDGTGGRDEQYF. CDR3 DNA sequence: TGCGCCAGCAGCTTGGATGGGACAGGGGGCAGGGACGAGCAGTACTTC.

J is TRBJ2-1 and V is TRBV30; 7 bases are a match to TRBD2. J gave up 9 bases and V 4 bases, and 18 bases lay outside the gene matches. In germline, CDR1 is GTSNPN, CDR2 SVGIG (reference sequence). The CDR3 has 16 amino acids. The chain's CDR3 is CAWTQRGGSIGGEQFF. The CDR3 nucleotides read TGTGCCTGGACCCAAAGGGGCGGGAGCATTGGGGGTGAGCAGTTCTTC.

The genes are TRBV7-6 and TRBJ2-2, with TRBD2 matching 13 bases. Germline CDR1 and CDR2: SGHVS and FNYEAQ. The length of the CDR3 is 20 residues. With V trimmed by 3 bases and J by 0 bases, 10 bases remained unmatched. The CDR3: CASSLVFGLAGDANTGELFF. The CDR3 DNA is TGTGCCAGCAGCTTGGTCTTTGGACTAGCGGGAGATGCGAACACCGGGGAGCTGTTTTTT.

The V and J genes are TRBV5-1 and TRBJ2-1; 10 bases line up with TRBD2. The ends lost 4 bases at V and 7 bases at J; junction bases unmatched: 5. The CDR3 runs 14 residues. Germline lookup yields CDR1 SGHRS and CDR2 YFSETQ. CDR3 sequence (DNA): TGCGCCAGCAGCCTCAGCGGGAGGGGGAATGAGCAGTTCTTC. Translation: CASSLSGRGNEQFF. Full variable domain (outside the CDR3, taken from reference TRBV5-1 and TRBJ2-1): KAGVTQTPRYLIKTRGQQVTLSCSPISGHRSVSWYQQTPGQGLQFLFEYFSETQRNKGNFPGRFSGRQFSNSRSEMNVSTLELGDSALYLCASSLSGRGNEQFFGPGTRLTVL.

This clone has only a few counts. The chain joins TRBV5-6 to TRBJ1-2; TRBD1 matches at 12 bases. J was trimmed by 8 bases and V by 4 bases; bases with no gene match: 12. Germline V gene lookup returns CDR1 SGHDT and CDR2 YYEEEE. This CDR3 contains 16 residues. The CDR3 region has the DNA TGTGCCAGCAGCGCGGAGAAGGGACAGGGGGCTGGGGGCTACACCTTC. Translating it yields CASSAEKGQGAGGYTF.

The chain is built from TRBV9 and TRBJ2-5; TRBD2 matches at 8 bases. This CDR3 has 15 amino acids. Germline assignment: CDR1 SGDLS and CDR2 YYNGEE. The V gene end was trimmed by 0 bases and the J gene end by 5 bases; junction bases not matched to a gene: 6. Written as DNA, the CDR3 is TGTGCCAGCAGCGTAGCGGGGGGGCCCGTGGAGACCCAGTACTTC. As protein: CASSVAGGPVETQYF.

This sequence joins TRBV27 and TRBJ2-2; 11 bases are shared with TRBD2. Germline V gene lookup returns CDR1 MNHEY and CDR2 SMNVEV (reference sequence). The CDR3 sequence is 19 residues long. The V and J ends lost 7 bases and 3 bases, in that order; junction bases with no gene match: 16. The CDR3 DNA reads TGTGCCAGCAAGGGGTTGGGTAGCGGGAGGGCCACGGACACCGGGGAGCTGTTTTTT. This gives the protein CASKGLGSGRATDTGELFF.

There are a few counts of this clone. The J gene is TRBJ1-1, the V gene TRBV6-1; possible D gene TRBD1, 5 bases. The CDR3 is 15 residues long. Germline assignment: CDR1 MNHNS and CDR2 SASEGT. Trimming cost V 1 base and J 0 bases, with 9 bases left between them. CDR3 in DNA: TGTGCCAGCAGTGAAGATTGGGGGGTGAACACTGAAGCTTTCTTT. This encodes CASSEDWGVNTEAFF.

The V gene is TRBV11-2, the J gene TRBJ2-1; TRBD2 agrees at 11 bases. After removal of 5 bases from V and 0 bases from J, the junction contained 3 bases not matched to a gene. This CDR3 is built from 16 residues. Germline loops: CDR1 SGHAT, CDR2 FQNNGV. This chain's CDR3 is CASSPTSGSSYNEQFF. The CDR3 region has the DNA TGTGCCAGCAGCCCTACTAGCGGGAGCTCCTACAATGAGCAGTTCTTC.

The chain employs TRBV9 and TRBJ2-7, with 9 bases matching TRBD1. The J segment lost 5 bases and the V segment lost 4 bases, leaving 10 bases of the junction unmatched. The CDR3 totals 15 residues. The V gene's germline CDR1 is SGDLS and CDR2 YYNGEE. Here the CDR3 DNA reads TGTGCCAGCAGCCCCTTGGGGGGACAGGGCAACGAGCAGTACTTC. Translating gives CASSPLGGQGNEQYF.